The rows below give T cell receptor beta chains drawn from one sample of a study of blood T cell repertoires in COVID-19. TCRdb keeps only in-frame clones here, not all; method: immunoSEQ multiplex PCR. The sample contains over 85,000 clones, over 85% of which appear only once. Sequences were obtained from peripheral blood. The receptors shown here come from a woman aged 45-65 years with COVID-19, enrolled during active disease. Both conserved end residues are part of each CDR3. Fields, in order: D gene, clone size, J gene, V gene, CDR3 protein, CDR3 DNA. D genes are given only for firm matches. Part of the rows lack a size; the others show once, few, many or a class for expanded clones.

d_gene: -
abundance: once
j_gene: TRBJ2-7
v_gene: TRBV7-2
CDR3aa: CASSLGQGREQYF
CDR3nt: TGTGCCAGCAGCTTAGGCCAGGGTCGGGAGCAGTACTTC

d_gene: -
abundance: -
j_gene: TRBJ1-3
v_gene: TRBV27
CDR3aa: CASSPMGRGISGNTIYF
CDR3nt: TGTGCCAGCAGTCCGATGGGCCGCGGGATCTCTGGAAACACCATATATTTT

d_gene: -
abundance: -
j_gene: TRBJ1-5
v_gene: TRBV28
CDR3aa: CASSLLAGPNQPQHF
CDR3nt: TGTGCCAGCAGTTTATTGGCAGGGCCCAATCAGCCCCAGCATTTT

d_gene: -
abundance: once
j_gene: TRBJ2-1
v_gene: TRBV14
CDR3aa: CASSQGGEQFF
CDR3nt: TGTGCCAGCAGCCAAGGTGGCGAGCAGTTCTTC

d_gene: -
abundance: -
j_gene: TRBJ2-5
v_gene: TRBV5-5
CDR3aa: CASSFVGGRQETQYF
CDR3nt: TGTGCCAGCAGCTTCGTCGGGGGACGGCAAGAGACCCAGTACTTC

d_gene: -
abundance: -
j_gene: TRBJ1-1
v_gene: TRBV9
CDR3aa: CASSVVQGNTEAFF
CDR3nt: TGTGCCAGCAGCGTCGTCCAGGGCAACACTGAAGCTTTCTTT

d_gene: TRBD1
abundance: -
j_gene: TRBJ1-2
v_gene: TRBV11-2
CDR3aa: CASSGPRDRGVPNYGYTF
CDR3nt: TGTGCCAGCAGCGGCCCCCGGGACAGGGGGGTTCCTAACTATGGCTACACCTTC

d_gene: -
abundance: -
j_gene: TRBJ1-2
v_gene: TRBV19
CDR3aa: CASRKTANYGYTF
CDR3nt: TGTGCCAGTAGGAAGACAGCGAACTATGGCTACACCTTC

d_gene: TRBD1
abundance: -
j_gene: TRBJ1-6
v_gene: TRBV28
CDR3aa: CASTAGGGRSPLHF
CDR3nt: TGTGCCAGCACCGCAGGGGGAGGAAGGTCACCCCTCCACTTT

d_gene: -
abundance: -
j_gene: TRBJ1-5
v_gene: TRBV24-1
CDR3aa: CATSDRGNQPQHF
CDR3nt: TGTGCCACCAGTGATCGGGGTAACCAGCCCCAGCATTTT

d_gene: TRBD1
abundance: -
j_gene: TRBJ1-4
v_gene: TRBV15
CDR3aa: CATSRRQGAEKLFF
CDR3nt: TGTGCCACCAGCAGAAGACAGGGGGCCGAAAAACTGTTTTTT

d_gene: TRBD2
abundance: -
j_gene: TRBJ2-1
v_gene: TRBV2
CDR3aa: CARTGLAGVREQFF
CDR3nt: TGTGCCAGGACGGGACTAGCGGGGGTAAGAGAGCAGTTCTTC

d_gene: -
abundance: -
j_gene: TRBJ2-3
v_gene: TRBV12-3/TRBV12-4
CDR3aa: CASSLRGHTQYF
CDR3nt: TGTGCCAGCAGCCTCAGGGGTCATACGCAGTATTTT

d_gene: -
abundance: -
j_gene: TRBJ2-2
v_gene: TRBV5-4
CDR3aa: CASSPRGGEIGELFF
CDR3nt: TGTGCCAGCAGCCCAAGGGGGGGCGAAATCGGGGAGCTGTTTTTT

d_gene: -
abundance: -
j_gene: TRBJ2-1
v_gene: TRBV18
CDR3aa: CASSSVDSLTYNEQFF
CDR3nt: TGTGCCAGCTCATCGGTCGACTCGTTAACCTACAATGAGCAGTTCTTC

d_gene: TRBD1
abundance: -
j_gene: TRBJ1-4
v_gene: TRBV19
CDR3aa: CASRPGTVANEKLFF
CDR3nt: TGTGCCAGTAGGCCTGGGACAGTCGCTAATGAAAAACTGTTTTTT

d_gene: -
abundance: once
j_gene: TRBJ1-5
v_gene: TRBV6-2/TRBV6-3
CDR3aa: CASSYRGSFGEGNQPQHF
CDR3nt: TGTGCCAGCAGTTACCGGGGTTCGTTTGGGGAAGGCAATCAGCCCCAGCATTTT

d_gene: -
abundance: once
j_gene: TRBJ2-7
v_gene: TRBV27
CDR3aa: CASSSSSRAAWVNEQYF
CDR3nt: TGTGCCAGCAGTTCCTCCTCCAGGGCAGCCTGGGTCAACGAGCAGTACTTC

d_gene: TRBD2
abundance: -
j_gene: TRBJ2-7
v_gene: TRBV10-3
CDR3aa: CAIGAGGAGEQYF
CDR3nt: TGTGCCATCGGGGCGGGGGGCGCGGGCGAGCAGTACTTC

d_gene: -
abundance: -
j_gene: TRBJ1-2
v_gene: TRBV12-3/TRBV12-4
CDR3aa: CASSRGFPYGYTF
CDR3nt: TGTGCCAGCAGTCGGGGATTTCCCTATGGCTACACCTTC

d_gene: TRBD1
abundance: -
j_gene: TRBJ1-2
v_gene: TRBV30
CDR3aa: CAWRWQGDKGYTF
CDR3nt: TGTGCCTGGAGGTGGCAGGGGGATAAAGGCTACACCTTC

d_gene: -
abundance: few
j_gene: TRBJ1-6
v_gene: TRBV15
CDR3aa: CATSSDSSYNSPLHF
CDR3nt: TGTGCCACCAGCTCGGACAGCTCCTATAATTCACCCCTCCACTTT

d_gene: TRBD2
abundance: once
j_gene: TRBJ2-7
v_gene: TRBV28
CDR3aa: CASSLNGGGEQYF
CDR3nt: TGTGCCAGCAGTTTGAACGGGGGAGGGGAGCAGTACTTC

d_gene: -
abundance: -
j_gene: TRBJ2-1
v_gene: TRBV3-1/TRBV3-2
CDR3aa: CASSQESTFTYNEQFF
CDR3nt: TGTGCCAGCAGCCAAGAAAGCACCTTTACTTACAATGAGCAGTTCTTC

d_gene: TRBD1
abundance: -
j_gene: TRBJ2-7
v_gene: TRBV7-8
CDR3aa: CASSTGTANYEQYF
CDR3nt: TGTGCCAGCAGCACCGGGACAGCTAACTACGAGCAGTACTTC

d_gene: TRBD1
abundance: -
j_gene: TRBJ2-3
v_gene: TRBV6-5
CDR3aa: CARPGQGAYTQYF
CDR3nt: TGTGCCAGACCGGGACAGGGGGCTTATACGCAGTATTTT

d_gene: TRBD1
abundance: -
j_gene: TRBJ2-4
v_gene: TRBV27
CDR3aa: CASRDRDGKNIQYF
CDR3nt: TGTGCCAGCCGAGACAGGGACGGGAAAAACATTCAGTACTTC

d_gene: -
abundance: -
j_gene: TRBJ2-1
v_gene: TRBV30
CDR3aa: CAWSVAFGEQFF
CDR3nt: TGTGCCTGGAGTGTAGCATTCGGTGAGCAGTTCTTC

d_gene: -
abundance: -
j_gene: TRBJ1-2
v_gene: TRBV9
CDR3aa: CASSVEWGELANYGYTF
CDR3nt: TGTGCCAGCAGCGTAGAATGGGGGGAACTAGCTAACTATGGCTACACCTTC

d_gene: TRBD1
abundance: few
j_gene: TRBJ1-5
v_gene: TRBV20-1
CDR3aa: CSASMIWGQGRYNSNQPQHF
CDR3nt: TGCAGTGCTAGTATGATATGGGGACAGGGGCGCTATAATAGCAATCAGCCCCAGCATTTT

d_gene: TRBD2
abundance: -
j_gene: TRBJ2-1
v_gene: TRBV19
CDR3aa: CASSPGAGGPVDEQFF
CDR3nt: TGTGCCAGTAGTCCCGGAGCGGGGGGGCCCGTGGATGAGCAGTTCTTC

d_gene: TRBD1
abundance: -
j_gene: TRBJ1-1
v_gene: TRBV19
CDR3aa: CASTLGQGGPEAFF
CDR3nt: TGTGCCAGTACCCTTGGACAGGGAGGGCCTGAAGCTTTCTTT